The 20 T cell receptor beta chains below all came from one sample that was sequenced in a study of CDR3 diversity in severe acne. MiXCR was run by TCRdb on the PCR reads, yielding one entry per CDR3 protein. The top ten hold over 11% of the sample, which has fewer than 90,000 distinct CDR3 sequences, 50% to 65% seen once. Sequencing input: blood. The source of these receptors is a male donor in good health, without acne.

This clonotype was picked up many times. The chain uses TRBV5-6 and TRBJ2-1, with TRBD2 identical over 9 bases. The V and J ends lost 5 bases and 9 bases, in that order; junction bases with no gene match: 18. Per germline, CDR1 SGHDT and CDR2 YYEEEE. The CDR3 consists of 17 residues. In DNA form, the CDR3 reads TGTGCCAGCAGGGAGGTCCGGGCTAGCGGGAATGAAGGTGAGCAGTTCTTC. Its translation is CASREVRASGNEGEQFF.

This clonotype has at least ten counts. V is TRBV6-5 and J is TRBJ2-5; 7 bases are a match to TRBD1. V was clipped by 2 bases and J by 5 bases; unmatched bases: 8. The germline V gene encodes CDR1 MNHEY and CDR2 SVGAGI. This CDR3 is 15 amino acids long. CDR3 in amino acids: CASSYRDSPMETQYF. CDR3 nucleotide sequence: TGTGCCAGCAGTTACCGGGACAGTCCCATGGAGACCCAGTACTTC.

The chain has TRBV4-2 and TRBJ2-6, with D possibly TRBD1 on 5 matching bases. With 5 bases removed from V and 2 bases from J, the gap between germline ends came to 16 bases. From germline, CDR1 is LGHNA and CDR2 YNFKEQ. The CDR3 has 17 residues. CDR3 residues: CASSLSRQSAGANVLTF. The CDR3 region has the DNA TGTGCCAGCAGCTTATCCCGACAGAGTGCTGGGGCCAACGTCCTGACTTTC.

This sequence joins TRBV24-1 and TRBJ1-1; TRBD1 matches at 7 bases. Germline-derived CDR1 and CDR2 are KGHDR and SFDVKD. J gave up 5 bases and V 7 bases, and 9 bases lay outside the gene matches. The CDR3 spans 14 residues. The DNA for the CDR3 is TGTGCCACCAGGTCGGGACTCAGGGGGACTGAAGCTTTCTTT. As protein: CATRSGLRGTEAFF.

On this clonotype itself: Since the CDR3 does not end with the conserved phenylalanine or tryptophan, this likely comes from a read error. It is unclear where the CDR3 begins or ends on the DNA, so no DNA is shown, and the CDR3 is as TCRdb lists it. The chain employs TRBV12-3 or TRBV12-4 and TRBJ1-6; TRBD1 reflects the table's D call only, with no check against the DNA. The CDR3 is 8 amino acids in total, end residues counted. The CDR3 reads CASSPDGQ.

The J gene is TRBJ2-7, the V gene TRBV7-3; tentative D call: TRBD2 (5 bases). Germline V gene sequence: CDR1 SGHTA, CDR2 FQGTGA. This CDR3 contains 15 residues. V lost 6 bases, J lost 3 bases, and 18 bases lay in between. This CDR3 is CASRPSSGPIYEQYF. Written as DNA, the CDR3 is TGTGCCAGCAGACCCAGCAGCGGACCGATCTACGAGCAGTACTTC.

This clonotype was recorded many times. CDR3 loop: CATSDSTVVGYTF. The CDR3 bases are TGTGCCACCAGTGATTCGACAGTAGTCGGCTACACCTTC. The chain carries TRBV24-1 and TRBJ1-2, with D perhaps matching TRBD1 (5 bases). The germline V and J ends were trimmed by 2 bases and 8 bases, with 11 bases remaining between them. The CDR3 runs to 13 residues. Germline CDR1 and CDR2: KGHDR and SFDVKD.

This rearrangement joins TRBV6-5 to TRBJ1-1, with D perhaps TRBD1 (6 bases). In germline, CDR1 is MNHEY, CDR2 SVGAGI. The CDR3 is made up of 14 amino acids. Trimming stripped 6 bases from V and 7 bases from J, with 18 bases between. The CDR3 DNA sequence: TGTGCCAGCAGCCCTCTGTCCAGGGGAGGTGAAGCTTTCTTT. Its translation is CASSPLSRGGEAFF.

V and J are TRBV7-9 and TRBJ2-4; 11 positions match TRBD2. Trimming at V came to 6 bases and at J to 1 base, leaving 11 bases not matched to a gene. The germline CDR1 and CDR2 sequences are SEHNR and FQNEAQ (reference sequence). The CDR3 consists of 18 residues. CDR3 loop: CASSPDLVAGGAKNIQYF. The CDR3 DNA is TGTGCCAGCAGTCCCGATTTGGTAGCGGGGGGGGCCAAAAACATTCAGTACTTC.

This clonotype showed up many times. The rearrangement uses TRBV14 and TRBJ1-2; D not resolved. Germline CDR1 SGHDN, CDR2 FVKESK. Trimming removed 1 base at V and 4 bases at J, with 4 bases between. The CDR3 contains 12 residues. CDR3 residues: CASSQATYGYTF. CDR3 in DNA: TGTGCCAGCAGCCAAGCAACCTATGGCTACACCTTC.

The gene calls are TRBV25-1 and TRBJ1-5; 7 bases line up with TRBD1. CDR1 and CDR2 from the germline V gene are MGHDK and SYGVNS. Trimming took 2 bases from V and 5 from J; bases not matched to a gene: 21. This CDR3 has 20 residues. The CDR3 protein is CASSEAGRVVGRGVYQPQHF. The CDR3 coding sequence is TGTGCCAGCAGTGAAGCGGGCCGGGTGGTGGGCAGGGGGGTATATCAGCCCCAGCATTTT.

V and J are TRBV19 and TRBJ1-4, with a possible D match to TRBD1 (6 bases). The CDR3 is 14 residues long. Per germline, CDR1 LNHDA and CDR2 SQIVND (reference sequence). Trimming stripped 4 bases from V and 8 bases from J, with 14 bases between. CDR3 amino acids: CASSRGPFGEKLFF. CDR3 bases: TGTGCCAGTAGTAGGGGGCCGTTCGGAGAAAAACTGTTTTTT.

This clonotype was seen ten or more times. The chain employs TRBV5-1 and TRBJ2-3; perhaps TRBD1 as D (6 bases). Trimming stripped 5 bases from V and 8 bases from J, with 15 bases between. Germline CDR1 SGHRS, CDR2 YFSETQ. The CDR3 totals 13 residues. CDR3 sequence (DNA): TGCGCCAGCAGACTGGACGACAGGTCTACGCAGTATTTT. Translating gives CASRLDDRSTQYF. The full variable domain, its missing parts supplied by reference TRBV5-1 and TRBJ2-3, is KAGVTQTPRYLIKTRGQQVTLSCSPISGHRSVSWYQQTPGQGLQFLFEYFSETQRNKGNFPGRFSGRQFSNSRSEMNVSTLELGDSALYLCASRLDDRSTQYFGPGTRLTVL.

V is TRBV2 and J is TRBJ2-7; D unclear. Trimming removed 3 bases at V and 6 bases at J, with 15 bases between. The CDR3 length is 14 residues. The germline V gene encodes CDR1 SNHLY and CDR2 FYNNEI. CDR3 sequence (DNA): TGTGCCAGCAGTGAGATGGCCCGGCCCGGCGAGCAGTACTTC. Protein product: CASSEMARPGEQYF.

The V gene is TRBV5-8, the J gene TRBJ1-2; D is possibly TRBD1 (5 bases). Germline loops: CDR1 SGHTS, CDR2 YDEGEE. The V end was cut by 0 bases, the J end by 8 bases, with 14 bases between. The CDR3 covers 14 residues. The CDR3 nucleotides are TGTGCCAGCAGCTTGGCCCTCGGGGGTGCGGGCTACACCTTC. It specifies CASSLALGGAGYTF.

The chain's CDR3 is CSASRSAGSSTGELFF. In DNA, the CDR3 is TGCAGTGCTAGTCGAAGCGCAGGGAGTAGCACCGGGGAGCTGTTTTTT. V gene TRBV20-1 combines with J gene TRBJ2-2, with D possibly called TRBD1 or TRBD2 (5 bases each). Trimming shortened V by 3 bases and J by 4 bases, and 18 bases separated the two germline ends. CDR1 and CDR2 (germline): DFQATT, SNEGSKA (reference sequence). The CDR3 totals 16 residues.

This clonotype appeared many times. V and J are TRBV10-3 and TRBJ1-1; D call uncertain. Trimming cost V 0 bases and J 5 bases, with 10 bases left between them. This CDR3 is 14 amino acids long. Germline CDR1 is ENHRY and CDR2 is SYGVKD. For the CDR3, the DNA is TGTGCCATCAGTGAGTCATCGGGGATAACTGAAGCTTTCTTT. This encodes CAISESSGITEAFF.

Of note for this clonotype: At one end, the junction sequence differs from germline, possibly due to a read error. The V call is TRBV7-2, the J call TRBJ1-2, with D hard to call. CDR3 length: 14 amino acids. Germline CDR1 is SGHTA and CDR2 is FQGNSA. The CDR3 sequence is CASSLGRTNHGYTF. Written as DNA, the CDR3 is TGTGCCAGCAGCTTAGGCAGGACTAACCATGGCTACACCTTC. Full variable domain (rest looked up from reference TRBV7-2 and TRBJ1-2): GAGVSQSPSNKVTEKGKDVELRCDPISGHTALYWYRQSLGQGLEFLIYFQGNSAPDKSGLPSDRFSAERTGGSVSTLTIQRTQQEDSAVYLCASSLGRTNHGYTFGSGTRLTVV.

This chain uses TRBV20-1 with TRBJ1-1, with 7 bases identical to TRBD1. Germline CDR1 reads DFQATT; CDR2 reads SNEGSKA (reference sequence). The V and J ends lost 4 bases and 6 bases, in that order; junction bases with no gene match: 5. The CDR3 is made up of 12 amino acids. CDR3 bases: TGCAGTGCTACAGGACAGGACGCTGAAGCTTTCTTT. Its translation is CSATGQDAEAFF.

CDR3 amino acids: CASSGGAGGQDYGYTF. The CDR3 bases are TGTGCCAGCAGCGGGGGGGCTGGGGGACAAGACTATGGCTACACCTTC. V is TRBV4-2 and J is TRBJ1-2; perhaps TRBD1 as D (6 bases). Trimming removed 5 bases from V and 3 bases from J, with 19 bases in between. Germline V gives CDR1 LGHNA, CDR2 YNFKEQ. The CDR3 has 16 residues.